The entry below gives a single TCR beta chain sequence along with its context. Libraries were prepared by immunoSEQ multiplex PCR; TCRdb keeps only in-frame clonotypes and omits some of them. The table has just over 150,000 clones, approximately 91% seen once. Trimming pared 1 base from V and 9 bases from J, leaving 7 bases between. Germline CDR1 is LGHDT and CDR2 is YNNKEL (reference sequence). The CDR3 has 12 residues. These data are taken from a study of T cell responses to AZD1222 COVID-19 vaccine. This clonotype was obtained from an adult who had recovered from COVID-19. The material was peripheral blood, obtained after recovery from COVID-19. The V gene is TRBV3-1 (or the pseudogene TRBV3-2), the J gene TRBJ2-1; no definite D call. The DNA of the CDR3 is TGTGCCAGCAGCCAAGTTCCGGGTGAGCAGTTCTTC. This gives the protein CASSQVPGEQFF.